These 10 T cell receptor beta chains were all obtained from the same sample, sequenced in a study of T-cell memory formation after mild COVID-19. A single record per CDR3 protein comes from TCRdb applying MiXCR to the 5' RACE reads. The table has about 340,000 distinct CDR3 sequences, more than 15% seen once. The material sequenced was PBMCs or a T cell subset sorted from them (not recorded which). Source of these receptors: a man aged 18 to 30 who had mild COVID-19 (a few samples of this study predate the infection). Cell type and time point are not known.

The V gene is TRBV5-1, the J gene TRBJ2-5; TRBD2 aligns across 11 bases. The V gene end was trimmed by 0 bases and the J gene end by 0 bases; junction bases not matched to a gene: 13. This CDR3 is 20 amino acids long. The germline CDR1 and CDR2 sequences are SGHRS and YFSETQ. The CDR3 region is CASSLDAPSGGPEYQETQYF. The CDR3 nucleotides read TGCGCCAGCAGCTTGGACGCCCCTAGCGGGGGGCCCGAGTACCAAGAGACCCAGTACTTC.

The chain uses TRBV7-2 and TRBJ2-7, with D tentatively TRBD1 (6 bases). Per the germline V gene, CDR1 is SGHTA and CDR2 is FQGNSA. This CDR3 contains 13 residues. V was pared by 4 bases and J by 2 bases, with 9 bases between. The CDR3 spells CASSSGHPYEQYF. CDR3 nucleotides: TGTGCCAGCAGCTCGGGACACCCCTACGAGCAGTACTTC.

This clonotype has more than one count but fewer than ten. The CDR3 bases are TGCGCCAGCAGCCAAGGGAACAGCAATCAGCCCCAGCATTTT. It translates to CASSQGNSNQPQHF. The chain recombines TRBV4-1 with TRBJ1-5; D not resolved. This CDR3 has 14 amino acids. CDR1 MGHRA and CDR2 YSYEKL come from the germline V gene. Trimming cost V 1 base and J 1 base, with 5 bases left between them.

This clonotype has a count of ten or more. The J gene is TRBJ1-4, the V gene TRBV10-3; a weak D match, TRBD1 (6 bases). The CDR3 is 14 residues long. Germline CDR1 and CDR2: ENHRY and SYGVKD. Deletions cut 5 bases from V and 8 bases from J, with 15 bases between. As DNA, the CDR3 is TGTGCCATCAGTCCCCAGGGGTTCGACGAAAAACTGTTTTTT. This encodes CAISPQGFDEKLFF.

This clonotype has a handful of counts. The chain recombines TRBV4-3 with TRBJ2-2, with 15 bases matching TRBD2. CDR1 LGHNA and CDR2 YSLEER come from the germline V gene. The ends lost 2 bases at V and 5 bases at J; junction bases unmatched: 12. This CDR3 region has 20 residues. CDR3 protein: CASSQPWTSGGADWTGELFF. For the CDR3, the DNA is TGCGCCAGCAGCCAACCTTGGACTAGCGGGGGGGCCGACTGGACCGGGGAGCTGTTTTTT.

This chain connects TRBV4-1 to TRBJ1-5, with 8 bases that match TRBD1. In germline, CDR1 is MGHRA, CDR2 YSYEKL. CDR3 size: 13 residues. Trimming took 4 bases from V and 7 from J; bases not matched to a gene: 3. In DNA form, the CDR3 reads TGCGCCAGCAGCCCTTGGACAGGGCAGCCCCAGCATTTT. Its translation is CASSPWTGQPQHF.

This clonotype came up a few times. This chain connects TRBV5-1 to TRBJ1-1; TRBD1 is a possible D gene (5 bases). This CDR3 is 13 amino acids long. CDR1 SGHRS and CDR2 YFSETQ come from the germline V gene. Trimming took 4 bases from V and 1 from J, leaving 8 bases between them. The CDR3 DNA follows: TGCGCCAGCAGCGGGGGAGGGAACACTGAAGCTTTCTTT. Protein: CASSGGGNTEAFF.

V gene TRBV7-6 combines with J gene TRBJ2-5; 9 bases map to TRBD1. Losses at the gene ends were 2 bases for V and 5 bases for J; bases not matched to a gene: 9. Looked up from germline, CDR1 is SGHVS and CDR2 is FNYEAQ. The CDR3 is made up of 16 amino acids. This chain's CDR3 is CASSLRTGAAWETQYF. The CDR3 DNA reads TGTGCCAGCAGCTTAAGGACAGGGGCCGCCTGGGAGACCCAGTACTTC.

The chain couples TRBV7-9 to TRBJ2-7, with 10 bases lining up with TRBD2. CDR1 and CDR2 from the germline V gene are SEHNR and FQNEAQ (reference sequence). This CDR3 has 13 residues. Trimming took 6 bases from V and 6 from J; bases not matched to a gene: 5. The chain's CDR3 is CASSISGRSEQYF. CDR3 in DNA: TGTGCCAGCAGTATTAGCGGGAGGAGCGAGCAGTACTTC. Full variable domain (remainder filled in from reference TRBV7-9 and TRBJ2-7): DTGVSQNPRHKITKRGQNVTFRCDPISEHNRLYWYRQTLGQGPEFLTYFQNEAQLEKSRLLSDRFSAERPKGSFSTLEIQRTEQGDSAMYLCASSISGRSEQYFGPGTRLTVT.

In its sample, this clonotype was seen many times. This sequence joins TRBV6-5 and TRBJ2-2; the match to TRBD1 covers 8 bases. This CDR3 has 14 residues. Per germline, CDR1 MNHEY and CDR2 SVGAGI. V lost 8 bases and J lost 4; bases outside the gene matches: 6. Written as DNA, the CDR3 is TGTGCCAGCCAAAAGGACAGGGCCACCGGGGAGCTGTTTTTT. This encodes CASQKDRATGELFF.